This T cell receptor beta chain stems from a study of a mutant IDH1 vaccine in newly diagnosed glioma. In the study overall: Previous care, which was radiotherapy, temozolomide, or both, most often involved both.

General study findings and limits: Patients mounted vaccine-induced immune responses in 80% to 95% of cases.

Time point given: baseline, week 1 (first vaccination visit). Treatment in this sample: pre-vaccination baseline after standard-of-care therapy. In every donor, the tumor was a new WHO grade 3 or 4 IDH1-mutant, ATRX-lost astrocytoma. Germline V CDR1 and CDR2: SGHNT, YYREEE (reference sequence). The CDR3 is 14 amino acids. V lost 4 bases to trimming and J lost 7 bases; unmatched junction nucleotides: 6. Produced via immunoSEQ multiplex PCR; TCRdb's table is partial and in-frame only. The sample lists approximately 36,000 clones, roughly 78% seen once, with over 7.5% in the top ten. This clone was seen just once. What it recognizes is unknown.

This chain links TRBV5-4 with TRBJ1-2; 11 bases fit TRBD1. This TCR was recovered from a man aged 35 to 55 with glioma. Some clones in this sample may be carry-over from other donors' samples. The specimen was PBMCs, collected from a glioma patient treated with radiotherapy, temozolomide or both. In DNA, the CDR3 is TGTGCCAGCAGCCCGGACAGGGGGCTGGGTGGCTACACCTTC. This encodes CASSPDRGLGGYTF.